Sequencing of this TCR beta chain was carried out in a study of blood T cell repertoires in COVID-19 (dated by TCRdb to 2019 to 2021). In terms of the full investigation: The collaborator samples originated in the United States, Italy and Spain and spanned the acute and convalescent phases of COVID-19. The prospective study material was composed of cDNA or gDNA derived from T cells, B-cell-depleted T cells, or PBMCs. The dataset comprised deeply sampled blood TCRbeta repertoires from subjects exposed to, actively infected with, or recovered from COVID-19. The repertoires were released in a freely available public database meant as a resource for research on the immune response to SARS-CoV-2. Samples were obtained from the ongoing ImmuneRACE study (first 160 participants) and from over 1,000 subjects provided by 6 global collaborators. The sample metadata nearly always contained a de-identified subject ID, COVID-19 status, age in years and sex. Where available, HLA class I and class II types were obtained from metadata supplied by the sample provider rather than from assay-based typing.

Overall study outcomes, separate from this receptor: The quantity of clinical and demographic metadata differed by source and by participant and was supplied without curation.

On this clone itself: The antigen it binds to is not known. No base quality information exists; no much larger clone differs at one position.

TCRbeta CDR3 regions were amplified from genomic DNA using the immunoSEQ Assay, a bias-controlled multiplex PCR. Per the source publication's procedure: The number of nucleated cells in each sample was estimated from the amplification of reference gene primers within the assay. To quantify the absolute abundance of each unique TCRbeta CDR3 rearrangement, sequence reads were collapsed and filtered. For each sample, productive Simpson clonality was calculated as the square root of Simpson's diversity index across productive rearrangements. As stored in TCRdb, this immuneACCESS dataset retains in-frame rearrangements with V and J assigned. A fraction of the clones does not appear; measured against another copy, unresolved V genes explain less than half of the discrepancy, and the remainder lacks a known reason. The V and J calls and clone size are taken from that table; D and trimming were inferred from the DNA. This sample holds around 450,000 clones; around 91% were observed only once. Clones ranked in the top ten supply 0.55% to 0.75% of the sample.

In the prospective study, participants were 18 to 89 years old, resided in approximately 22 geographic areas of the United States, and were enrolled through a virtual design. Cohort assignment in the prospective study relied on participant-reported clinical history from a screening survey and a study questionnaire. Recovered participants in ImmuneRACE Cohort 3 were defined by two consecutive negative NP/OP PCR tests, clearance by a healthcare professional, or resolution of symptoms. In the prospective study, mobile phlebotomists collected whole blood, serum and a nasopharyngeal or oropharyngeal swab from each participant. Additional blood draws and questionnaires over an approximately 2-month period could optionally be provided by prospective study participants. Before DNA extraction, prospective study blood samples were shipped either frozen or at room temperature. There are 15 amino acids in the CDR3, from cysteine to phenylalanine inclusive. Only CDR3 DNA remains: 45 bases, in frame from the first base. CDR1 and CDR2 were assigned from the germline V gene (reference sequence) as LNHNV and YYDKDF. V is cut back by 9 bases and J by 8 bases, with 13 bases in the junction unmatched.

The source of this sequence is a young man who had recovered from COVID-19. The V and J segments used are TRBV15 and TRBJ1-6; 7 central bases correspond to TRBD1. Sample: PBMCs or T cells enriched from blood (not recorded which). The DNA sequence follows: TGTGCCACTGAAAGATGGACAGGCGACTATTCACCCCTCCACTTT. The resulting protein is CATERWTGDYSPLHF.